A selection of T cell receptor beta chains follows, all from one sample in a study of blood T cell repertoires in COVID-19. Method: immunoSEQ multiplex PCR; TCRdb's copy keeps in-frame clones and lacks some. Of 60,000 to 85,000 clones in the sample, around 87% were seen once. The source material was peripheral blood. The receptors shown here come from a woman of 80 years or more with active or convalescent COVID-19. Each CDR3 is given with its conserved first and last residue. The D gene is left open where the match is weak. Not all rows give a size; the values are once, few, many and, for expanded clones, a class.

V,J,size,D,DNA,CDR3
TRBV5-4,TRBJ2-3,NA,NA,TGTGCCAGCACCGGGACTGCCTATGGGGCAGATACGCAGTATTTT,CASTGTAYGADTQYF
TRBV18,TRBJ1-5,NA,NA,TGTGCCAGCTCCCGAGAGGGGGGGGATCAGCCCCAGCATTTT,CASSREGGDQPQHF
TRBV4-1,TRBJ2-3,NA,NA,TGCGCCAGCGGATTACAGGGCGGAGATACGCAGTATTTT,CASGLQGGDTQYF
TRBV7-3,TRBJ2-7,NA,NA,TGTGCCAGCAGCCCCCGTGGAGGTTCCCCCTACGAGCAGTACTTC,CASSPRGGSPYEQYF
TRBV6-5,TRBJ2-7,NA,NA,TGTGCCAGCAGGCCGACAGGGACTAGCTACGAGCAGTACTTC,CASRPTGTSYEQYF
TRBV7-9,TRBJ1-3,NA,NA,TGTGCCAGCAGCCACCAGGATCCCTCTGGAAACACCATATATTTT,CASSHQDPSGNTIYF
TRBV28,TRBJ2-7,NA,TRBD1,TGTGCCACCTACGACAGGGTAGTTTACGAGCAGTACTTC,CATYDRVVYEQYF
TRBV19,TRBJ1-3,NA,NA,TGTGCCAGTAGTTCAAATGGAGGTCCTGGAAACACCATATATTTT,CASSSNGGPGNTIYF
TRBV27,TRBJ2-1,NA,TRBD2,TGTGCCAGCAGTTTCCGGGTCCGGGGGGGTGAGCAGTTCTTC,CASSFRVRGGEQFF
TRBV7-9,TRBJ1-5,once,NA,TGTGCCAGCAGCAAACATACAGGGTTAGTCGATCAGCCCCAGCATTTT,CASSKHTGLVDQPQHF
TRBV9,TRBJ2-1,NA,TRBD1,TGTGCCAGCAGCCTCAGGGGGTCTCCCCGAAGTGATGAGCAGTTCTTC,CASSLRGSPRSDEQFF
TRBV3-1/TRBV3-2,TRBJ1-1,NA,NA,TGTGCCAGCAGCGCCATGGGGGGGTCAACTGAAGCTTTCTTT,CASSAMGGSTEAFF
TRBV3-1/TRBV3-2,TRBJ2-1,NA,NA,TGTGCCAGCAGCCCGAAAACAGGAACGCAGCACCCCTACTCCTACAATGAGCAGTTCTTC,CASSPKTGTQHPYSYNEQFF
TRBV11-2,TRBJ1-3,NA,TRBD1,TGTGCCAGCAGCAGCGGACAGGTGGGCGGAAACACCATATATTTT,CASSSGQVGGNTIYF
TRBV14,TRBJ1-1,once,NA,TGTGCCAGCAGCCAAGGCTGGAGTAACACTGAAGCTTTCTTT,CASSQGWSNTEAFF
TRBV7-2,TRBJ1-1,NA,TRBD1,TGTGCCAGCAGCCCGGGGGACAGAGAGAACACTGAAGCTTTCTTT,CASSPGDRENTEAFF